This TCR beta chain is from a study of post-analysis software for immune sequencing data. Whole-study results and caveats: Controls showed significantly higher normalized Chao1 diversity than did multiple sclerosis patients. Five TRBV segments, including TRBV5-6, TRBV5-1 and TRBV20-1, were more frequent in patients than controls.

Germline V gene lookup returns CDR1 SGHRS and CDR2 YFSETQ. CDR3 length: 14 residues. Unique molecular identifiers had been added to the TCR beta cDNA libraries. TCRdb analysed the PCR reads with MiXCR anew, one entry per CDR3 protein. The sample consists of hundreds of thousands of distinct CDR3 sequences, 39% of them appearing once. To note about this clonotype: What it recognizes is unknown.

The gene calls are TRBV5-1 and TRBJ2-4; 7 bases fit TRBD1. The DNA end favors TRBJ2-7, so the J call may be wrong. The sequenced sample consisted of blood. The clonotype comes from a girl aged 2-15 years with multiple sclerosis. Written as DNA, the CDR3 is TGCGCCAGCAGCTTAGGGACAGAGGATTACGAGCAGTACTTC. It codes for CASSLGTEDYEQYF.